This note documents a single T cell receptor (beta chain) sequence. Antigen: not known. These data belong to a study of T cells in tumors after PD-1 blockade. At the level of the study: Patients received pembrolizumab 200 mg every 3 weeks or cemiplimab 350 mg every 2 weeks. Study-level findings and limits: About 45% of tumor TCR clonotypes were also found in blood.

CDR3 length equals 14 residues. Germline loops: CDR1 GTSNPN, CDR2 SVGIG (reference sequence). V lost 2 bases and J 8 bases, leaving 13 bases between the germline ends. Method: immunoSEQ multiplex PCR; TCRdb's copy keeps in-frame clones and lacks some. The sample shows about 15,000 clones, more than 65% of them seen only once. The chain is built from TRBV30 and TRBJ1-6; D is ambiguous. This specimen consisted of PBMCs, obtained after anti-PD-1 treatment. The sequence was obtained from a human donor with basal cell carcinoma. CDR3 region: CAWSSRPGDSPLHF. In DNA form, the CDR3 reads TGTGCCTGGAGTTCCCGACCCGGCGATTCACCCCTCCACTTT.